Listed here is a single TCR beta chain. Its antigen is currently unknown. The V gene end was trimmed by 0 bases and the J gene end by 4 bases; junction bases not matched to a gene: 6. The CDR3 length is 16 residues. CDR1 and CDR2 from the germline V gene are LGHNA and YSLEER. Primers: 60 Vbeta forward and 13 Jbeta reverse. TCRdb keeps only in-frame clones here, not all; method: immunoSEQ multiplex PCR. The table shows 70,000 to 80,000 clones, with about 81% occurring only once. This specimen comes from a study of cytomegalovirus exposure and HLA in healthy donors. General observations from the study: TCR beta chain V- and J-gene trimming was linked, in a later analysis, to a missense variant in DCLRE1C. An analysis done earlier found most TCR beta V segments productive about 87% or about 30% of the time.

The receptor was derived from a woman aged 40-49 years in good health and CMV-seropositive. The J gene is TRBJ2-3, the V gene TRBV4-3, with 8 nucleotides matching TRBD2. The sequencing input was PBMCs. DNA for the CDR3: TGCGCCAGCAGCCAAGACGTGCGGGGGGTGGCAGATACGCAGTATTTT. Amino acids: CASSQDVRGVADTQYF.